The clone carrying this T cell receptor (beta chain) was detected many times. Antigen unknown. TCR beta libraries were built with iRepertoire HTBI primers and Arm-PCR of CDR3 regions. MiXCR, run by TCRdb on the multiplex PCR reads, gives a single entry per CDR3 protein. This table has some 250,000 distinct CDR3 sequences, 15% to 20% appearing once. Germline CDR1 is SGHRS and CDR2 is YFSETQ. CDR3 length equals 16 residues. V was trimmed by 0 bases and J by 4 bases, leaving 16 bases between them. This record belongs to a study of regulatory T cells in long-lasting Graves disease. General study findings and limits: Investigators studied peripheral blood only, not thyroid tissue. There were preferences for TRBV28, TRBJ1-2 and TRBJ2-5 in persistent disease.

Described time point: newly diagnosed GD, antithyroid drugs for less than 3 months. PBMCs provided the RNA from which the TCR library was made. The sample also formed part of further work on T cells in Graves' hyperthyroidism and ophthalmopathy. That report adds: A model using 13 V-J features told ophthalmopathy apart from stable hyperthyroidism. Ophthalmopathy was identified by the model a median 6.5 months ahead of onset.

J is TRBJ1-1 and V is TRBV5-1; D gene unclear. This TCR derives from a woman in her 30s with Graves disease. The specimen comprised peripheral blood mononuclear cells (PBMCs), sampled at new diagnosis, from a patient treated with antithyroid drugs. CDR3 nucleotide sequence: TGCGCCAGCAGCTTGGTTCAGGCGAACCTTGGCACTGAAGCTTTCTTT. This translates into CASSLVQANLGTEAFF. The full variable domain, completed using reference TRBV5-1 and TRBJ1-1, is KAGVTQTPRYLIKTRGQQVTLSCSPISGHRSVSWYQQTPGQGLQFLFEYFSETQRNKGNFPGRFSGRQFSNSRSEMNVSTLELGDSALYLCASSLVQANLGTEAFFGQGTRLTVV.